The 3 T cell receptor beta chains listed next were all sequenced from one sample in a study of shared clonotypes between healthy human individuals. The table came from immunoSEQ multiplex PCR; TCRdb's copy has only in-frame clones and leaves some out. The table shows about 490,000 clones, with around 80% occurring only once. The material sequenced was PBMCs. The receptors come from a woman between 35 and 50 years old in good health. Some clones in this sample may be carry-over from other donors' samples.

This clone appeared a few times. The chain carries TRBV5-1 and TRBJ2-7, with 7 bases aligning to TRBD2. CDR1 SGHRS and CDR2 YFSETQ come from the germline V gene. J gave up 2 bases and V 0 bases, and 8 bases lay outside the gene matches. There are 16 residues in the CDR3. The CDR3 loop reads CASSLGVGGPPYEQYF. The CDR3 coding sequence is TGCGCCAGCAGCTTGGGCGTGGGAGGGCCCCCCTACGAGCAGTACTTC.

This clone has a single count. The V call is TRBV28, the J call TRBJ2-7, with 11 bases identical to TRBD1. Germline V CDR1 and CDR2: MDHEN, SYDVKM. The CDR3 is 15 residues long. Trimming at V came to 2 bases and at J to 3 bases, leaving 3 bases not matched to a gene. In nucleotides, the CDR3 is TGTGCCAGCAGTTTACGGGACAGGGGGTTCTACGAGCAGTACTTC. It codes for CASSLRDRGFYEQYF.

The gene calls are TRBV5-1 and TRBJ1-1; unclear D gene. V was shortened by 4 bases and J by 4 bases, with 17 bases between the two germline ends. The CDR3 extends over 15 amino acids. Germline CDR1 reads SGHRS; CDR2 reads YFSETQ. Here the CDR3 reads CASSPPLGSGTEAFF. The CDR3 DNA is TGCGCCAGCAGCCCCCCCTTGGGGTCGGGCACTGAAGCTTTCTTT.